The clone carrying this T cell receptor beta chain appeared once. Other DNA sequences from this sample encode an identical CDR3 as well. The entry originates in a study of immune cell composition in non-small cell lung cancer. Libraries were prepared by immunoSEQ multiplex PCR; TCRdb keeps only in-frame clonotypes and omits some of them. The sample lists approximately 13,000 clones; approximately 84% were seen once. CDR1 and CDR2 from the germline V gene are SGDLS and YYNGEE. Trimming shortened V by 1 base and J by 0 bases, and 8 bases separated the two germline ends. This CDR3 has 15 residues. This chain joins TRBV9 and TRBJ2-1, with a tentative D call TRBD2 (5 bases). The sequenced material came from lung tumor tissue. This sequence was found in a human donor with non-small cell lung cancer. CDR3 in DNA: TGTGCCAGCAGCGTAAAAACTAGCTCCTACAATGAGCAGTTCTTC. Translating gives CASSVKTSSYNEQFF. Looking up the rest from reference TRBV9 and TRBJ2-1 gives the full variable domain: DSGVTQTPKHLITATGQRVTLRCSPRSGDLSVYWYQQSLDQGLQFLIQYYNGEERAKGNILERFSAQQFPDLHSELNLSSLELGDSALYFCASSVKTSSYNEQFFGPGTRLTVL.